The text below deals with one TCR beta chain. Its antigen is as yet unknown. Researchers ran the PCR with 60 Vbeta and 13 Jbeta primers. TCRdb keeps only in-frame clones here, not all; method: immunoSEQ multiplex PCR. The data show fewer than 200,000 clones, less than 85% seen once. These data come from a study of cytomegalovirus exposure and HLA in healthy donors. Study-level findings and limits: The study recorded 150 to 200 TCR beta chains that were cytomegalovirus-associated. The authors later found TCR association rates varying by HLA locus, with DRB1 most and HLA-C fewest. In vitro experiments confirmed that three CMV-associated chains were specific for CMV antigens.

The sequenced sample consisted of PBMCs. The sequence derives from a boy between 10 and 17 years old in good health and CMV-seronegative.

CDR3 sequence: CAGGGNRETYNEQFF. The CDR3 DNA reads as TGTGCCGGGGGGGGAAACAGGGAGACCTACAATGAGCAGTTCTTC. The chain is built from TRBV30 and TRBJ2-1; D is possibly TRBD2 (7 bases). CDR1 is GTSNPN, CDR2 SVGIG, per germline (reference sequence). The CDR3 sequence is 15 residues long. V was shortened by 8 bases and J by 2 bases, with 19 bases between the two germline ends.